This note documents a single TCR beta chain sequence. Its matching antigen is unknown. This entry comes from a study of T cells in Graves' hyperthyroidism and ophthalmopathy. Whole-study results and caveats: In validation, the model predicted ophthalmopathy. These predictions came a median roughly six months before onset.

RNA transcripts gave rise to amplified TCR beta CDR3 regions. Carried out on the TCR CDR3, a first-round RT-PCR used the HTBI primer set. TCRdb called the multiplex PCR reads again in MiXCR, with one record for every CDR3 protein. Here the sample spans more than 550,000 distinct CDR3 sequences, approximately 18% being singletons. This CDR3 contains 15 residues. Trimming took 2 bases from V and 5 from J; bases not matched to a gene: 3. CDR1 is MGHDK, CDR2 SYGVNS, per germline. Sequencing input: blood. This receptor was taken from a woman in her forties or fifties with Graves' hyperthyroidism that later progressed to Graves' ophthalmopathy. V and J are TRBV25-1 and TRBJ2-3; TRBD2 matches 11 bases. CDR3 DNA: TGTGCCAGCAGTGAACTAGCGGGGGGCCAAGATACGCAGTATTTT. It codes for CASSELAGGQDTQYF. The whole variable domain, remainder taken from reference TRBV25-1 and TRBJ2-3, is EADIYQTPRYLVIGTGKKITLECSQTMGHDKMYWYQQDPGMELHLIHYSYGVNSTEKGDLSSESTVSRIRTEHFPLTLESARPSHTSQYLCASSELAGGQDTQYFGPGTRLTVL.